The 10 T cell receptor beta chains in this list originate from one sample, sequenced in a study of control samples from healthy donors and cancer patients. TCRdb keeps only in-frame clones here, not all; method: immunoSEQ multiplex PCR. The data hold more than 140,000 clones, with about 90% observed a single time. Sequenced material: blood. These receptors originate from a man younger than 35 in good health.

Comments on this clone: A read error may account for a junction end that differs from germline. The DNA of the CDR3 is TGTGCCACCCAGGGGAGTCAACACCGGGGAGCTGTTTTT. Protein: CATQGSQHRGAVF. The chain joins TRBV24-1 to TRBJ2-2; D is perhaps TRBD1 (6 bases). The CDR3 has 13 amino acids. The germline V gene encodes CDR1 KGHDR and CDR2 SFDVKD.

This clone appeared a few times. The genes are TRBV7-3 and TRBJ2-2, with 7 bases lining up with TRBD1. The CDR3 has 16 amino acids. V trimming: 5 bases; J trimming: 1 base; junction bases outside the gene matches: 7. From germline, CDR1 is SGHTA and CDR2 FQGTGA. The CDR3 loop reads CASSTTGARNTGELFF. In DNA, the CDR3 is TGTGCCAGCAGCACAACAGGGGCAAGGAACACCGGGGAGCTGTTTTTT. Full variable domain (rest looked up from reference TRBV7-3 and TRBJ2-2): GAGVSQTPSNKVTEKGKYVELRCDPISGHTALYWYRQSLGQGPEFLIYFQGTGAADDSGLPNDRFFAVRPEGSVSTLKIQRTERGDSAVYLCASSTTGARNTGELFFGEGSRLTVL.

CDR3: CASSYSATTGYTF. The CDR3 nucleotides are TGTGCCAGCAGTTACTCCGCCACCACTGGCTACACCTTC. The gene calls are TRBV6-2 or TRBV6-3 and TRBJ1-2; D gene ambiguous. V was cut by 0 bases and J by 7 bases, with 9 bases left in between. Germline values: CDR1 MNHEY, CDR2 SVGEGT. CDR3 length equals 13 residues.

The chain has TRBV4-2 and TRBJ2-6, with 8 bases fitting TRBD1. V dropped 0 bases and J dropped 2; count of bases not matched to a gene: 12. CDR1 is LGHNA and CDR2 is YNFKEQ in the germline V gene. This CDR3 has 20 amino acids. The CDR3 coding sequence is TGTGCCAGCAGCCAAGAAGCGGTAGACAGGGGATGGGCTGGGGCCAACGTCCTGACTTTC. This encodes CASSQEAVDRGWAGANVLTF.

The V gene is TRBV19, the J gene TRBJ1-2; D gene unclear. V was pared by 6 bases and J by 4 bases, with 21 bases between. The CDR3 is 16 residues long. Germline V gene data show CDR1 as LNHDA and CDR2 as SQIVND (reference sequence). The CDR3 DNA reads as TGTGCCAGTAGCAATTTGACCGGGCAAGATCTCTATGGCTACACCTTC. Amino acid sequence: CASSNLTGQDLYGYTF.

The CDR3 protein is CAWSRGQENSGNTIYF. CDR3 nucleotides: TGTGCCTGGAGCCGCGGACAGGAGAACTCTGGAAACACCATATATTTT. This rearrangement joins TRBV30 to TRBJ1-3; 7 positions match TRBD1. CDR3 length: 16 residues. J gave up 0 bases and V 3 bases, and 8 bases lay outside the gene matches. Looked up from germline, CDR1 is GTSNPN and CDR2 is SVGIG (reference sequence).

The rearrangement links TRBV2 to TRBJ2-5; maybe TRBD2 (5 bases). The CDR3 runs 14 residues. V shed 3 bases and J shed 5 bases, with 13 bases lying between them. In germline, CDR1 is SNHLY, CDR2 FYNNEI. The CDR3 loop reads CASSDAGAEETQYF. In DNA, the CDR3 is TGTGCCAGCAGTGATGCAGGAGCGGAGGAGACCCAGTACTTC. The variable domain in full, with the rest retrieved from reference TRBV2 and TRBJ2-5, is EPEVTQTPSHQVTQMGQEVILRCVPISNHLYFYWYRQILGQKVEFLVSFYNNEISEKSEIFDDQFSVERPDGSNFTLKIRSTKLEDSAMYFCASSDAGAEETQYFGPGTRLLVL.

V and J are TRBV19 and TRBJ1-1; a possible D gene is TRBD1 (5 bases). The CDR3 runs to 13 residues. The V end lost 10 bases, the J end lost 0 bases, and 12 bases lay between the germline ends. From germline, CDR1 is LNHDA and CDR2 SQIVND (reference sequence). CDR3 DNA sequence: TGTGCCACGCGACAGATTATGAACACTGAAGCTTTCTTT. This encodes CATRQIMNTEAFF.

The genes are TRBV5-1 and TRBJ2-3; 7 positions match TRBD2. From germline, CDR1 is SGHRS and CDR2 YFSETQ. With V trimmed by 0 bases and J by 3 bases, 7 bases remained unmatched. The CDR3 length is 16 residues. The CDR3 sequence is CASSLDPSGHTDTQYF. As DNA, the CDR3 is TGCGCCAGCAGCTTGGACCCTAGCGGACATACAGATACGCAGTATTTT.

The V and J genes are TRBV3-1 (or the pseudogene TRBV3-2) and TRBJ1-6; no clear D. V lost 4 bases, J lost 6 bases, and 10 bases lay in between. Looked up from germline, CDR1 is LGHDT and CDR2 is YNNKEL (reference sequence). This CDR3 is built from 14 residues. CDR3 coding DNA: TGTGCCAGCAGCCCCCTGGGCGGTAATTCACCCCTCCACTTT. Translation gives CASSPLGGNSPLHF.